This T cell receptor (beta chain) was captured in a study of cytomegalovirus exposure and HLA in healthy donors. Study-wide results and limits: Cytomegalovirus-associated status was assigned to about 150 TCR beta chains.

The V gene's germline CDR1 is MGHRA and CDR2 YSYEKL. CDR3 size: 14 residues. The V end lost 2 bases, the J end lost 8 bases, and 13 bases lay between the germline ends. On this clone itself: Its antigen is still unknown.

The PCR was carried out with 60 Vbeta primers and 13 Jbeta primers. Profiled with immunoSEQ multiplex PCR; TCRdb holds only in-frame clones, not every one. The sample includes some 80,000 clones, more than 50% of them seen just once. The receptor was isolated from a male donor in good health and CMV-seropositive. The V and J genes are TRBV4-1 and TRBJ2-1, with D possibly being TRBD1 (5 bases). The sequencing sample was made of PBMCs. The CDR3 DNA reads TGCGCCAGCAGCCAAATCCTGAAGGGGCATGAGCAGTTCTTC. Its translation is CASSQILKGHEQFF.